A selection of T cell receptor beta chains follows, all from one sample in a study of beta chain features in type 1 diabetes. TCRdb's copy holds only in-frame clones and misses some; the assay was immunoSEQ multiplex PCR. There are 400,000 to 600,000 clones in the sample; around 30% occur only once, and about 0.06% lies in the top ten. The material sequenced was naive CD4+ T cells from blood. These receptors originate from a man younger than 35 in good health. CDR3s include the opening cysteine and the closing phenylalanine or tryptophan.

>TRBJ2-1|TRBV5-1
CASSPGSGSYNEQFF
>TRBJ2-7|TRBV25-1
CASSEWGGSSYEQYF
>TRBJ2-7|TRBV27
CASSLQSGTYEQYF
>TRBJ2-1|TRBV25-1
CASSEFRESNEQFF
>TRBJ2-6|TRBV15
CATSRDSADNIQSGANVLTF
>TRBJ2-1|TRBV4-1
CASSQVYSYNEQFF
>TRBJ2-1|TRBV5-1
CASSLGPGPYNEQFF
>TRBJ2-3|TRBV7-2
CASSVRLAGVTDTQYF
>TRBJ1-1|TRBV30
CAWRYGGSAFF
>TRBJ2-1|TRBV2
CASSDNGRGPFF
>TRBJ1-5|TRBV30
CAWSPDRGGFSNQPQHF
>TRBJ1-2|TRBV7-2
CASSLVPNPTANYGYTF
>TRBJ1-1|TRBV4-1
CASSRRVTDPTEAFF
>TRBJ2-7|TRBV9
CASSPRSIAGGPYEQYF
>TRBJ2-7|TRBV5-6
CASSRWGGLLSYEQYF
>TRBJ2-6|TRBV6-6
CASSDRSGANVLTF
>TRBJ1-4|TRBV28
CASRREYGNEKLFF
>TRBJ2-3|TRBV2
CASSEVTITDTQYF
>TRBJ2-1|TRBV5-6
CASSGGLGHDIHNEQFF
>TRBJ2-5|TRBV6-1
CASVTPDQETQYF
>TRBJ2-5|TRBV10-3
CAITPGLAAKETQYF
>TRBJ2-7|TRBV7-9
CASSATGNEQYF
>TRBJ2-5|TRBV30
CAWSSSPGFSYQETQYF
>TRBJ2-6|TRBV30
CAWRPFVSGANVLTF
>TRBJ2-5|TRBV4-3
CASSQDPKYGTQYF
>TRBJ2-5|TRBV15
CATSRDLAHGETQYF
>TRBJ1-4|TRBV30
CAWSVGTGHSEKLFF
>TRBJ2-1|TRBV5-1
CASKDYNEQFF
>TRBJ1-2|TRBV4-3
CASSRGQGGGYTF
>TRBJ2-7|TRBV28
CASRAGYEQYF
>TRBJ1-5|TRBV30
CAWRGEQDQPQHF